These T cell receptor beta chains were read from a single sample in a study of cytomegalovirus exposure and HLA in healthy donors. Clones were read by immunoSEQ multiplex PCR, and TCRdb kept only the in-frame ones, dropping some. The data contain approximately 110,000 clones, approximately 67% of them seen just once; the ten biggest clones take up 8% to 10%. Source material: PBMCs. These receptors were collected from a man younger than 35 in good health and CMV-seropositive. Each CDR3 is given with its conserved first and last residue. The order of the fields is CDR3 DNA, CDR3 protein, V gene, J gene, D gene, CDR3 length, clone size. The D gene is left open where the match is weak. Part of the rows lack a size; the others show once, few, many or a class for expanded clones.

DNA: TGTGCCAGCAGTTTAGGTGGGACAGGGGAAGATGAGCAGTTCTTC; CDR3: CASSLGGTGEDEQFF; V: TRBV28; J: TRBJ2-1; D: TRBD1; length: 15; size: NA
DNA: TGTGCCAGCAGTTACGCGGGACAGGGGTTGGGAGGCTACACCTTC; CDR3: CASSYAGQGLGGYTF; V: TRBV6-5; J: TRBJ1-2; D: TRBD1; length: 15; size: NA
DNA: TGTGCCACTTCCGAGTTCAATGAGCAGTTCTTC; CDR3: CATSEFNEQFF; V: TRBV6-6; J: TRBJ2-1; D: NA; length: 11; size: once
DNA: TGTGCCAGCTCACCATACTCTGGCGACAGCGAGCAGTACTTC; CDR3: CASSPYSGDSEQYF; V: TRBV18; J: TRBJ2-7; D: NA; length: 14; size: NA
DNA: TGTGCCAGCAGTGACGGACAGGGGGATTCGGATGAGCAGTTCTTC; CDR3: CASSDGQGDSDEQFF; V: TRBV6-1; J: TRBJ2-1; D: TRBD1; length: 15; size: NA
DNA: TGTGCCTGGAGTGGTGCCCAAGCGAACAATGAGCAGTTCTTC; CDR3: CAWSGAQANNEQFF; V: TRBV30; J: TRBJ2-1; D: NA; length: 14; size: NA
DNA: TGCGCCAGCAGCCCCCCGGCTAGAAACAATGAGCAGTTCTTC; CDR3: CASSPPARNNEQFF; V: TRBV5-1; J: TRBJ2-1; D: NA; length: 14; size: few
DNA: TGCGCCAGCAGCTTGATGGCTCGGCAGGCAACGAACACCGGGGAGCTGTTTTTT; CDR3: CASSLMARQATNTGELFF; V: TRBV5-1; J: TRBJ2-2; D: NA; length: 18; size: NA
DNA: TGTGCCAGCAGTCTAACAGGGTTGGCAGCTGCTGGCTACACCTTC; CDR3: CASSLTGLAAAGYTF; V: TRBV27; J: TRBJ1-2; D: NA; length: 15; size: NA
DNA: TGCGCCAGCAGTGATGCTAGCGGGGGCTCCTACGAGCAGTACTTC; CDR3: CASSDASGGSYEQYF; V: TRBV10-2; J: TRBJ2-7; D: TRBD2; length: 15; size: NA
DNA: TGTGCCAGCAGCTTGATGGGGACAGGGGGCTATGGCTACACCTTC; CDR3: CASSLMGTGGYGYTF; V: TRBV5-6; J: TRBJ1-2; D: TRBD1; length: 15; size: few
DNA: TGTGCCAGCAGTGTTGCCGTCCTCCCTATTAACTATGGCTACACCTTC; CDR3: CASSVAVLPINYGYTF; V: TRBV2; J: TRBJ1-2; D: NA; length: 16; size: NA
DNA: TGTGCCAGCAGCCTGACAGGGGGGGATTCACCCCTCCACTTT; CDR3: CASSLTGGDSPLHF; V: TRBV25-1; J: TRBJ1-6; D: TRBD1; length: 14; size: NA
DNA: TGTGCCAGCAGCCAGGTGGGGACAGGCTCATATGGCTACACCTTC; CDR3: CASSQVGTGSYGYTF; V: TRBV13; J: TRBJ1-2; D: TRBD1; length: 15; size: NA
DNA: TGTGCCAGCAGTTACTGGGACAGGGGTGAGACCCAGTACTTC; CDR3: CASSYWDRGETQYF; V: TRBV6-6; J: TRBJ2-5; D: TRBD1; length: 14; size: NA
DNA: TGTGCCAGCAGTTTCCCCAGGGGAAAGGGCTACACCTTC; CDR3: CASSFPRGKGYTF; V: TRBV27; J: TRBJ1-2; D: NA; length: 13; size: few
DNA: TGTGCCAGCAAGGCTCGGGAGGGCTACACTGAAGCTTTCTTT; CDR3: CASKAREGYTEAFF; V: TRBV6-1; J: TRBJ1-1; D: NA; length: 14; size: many
DNA: TGTGCCAGCAGTTTATGGCTAGCGGGGAACAATGAGCAGTTCTTC; CDR3: CASSLWLAGNNEQFF; V: TRBV27; J: TRBJ2-1; D: TRBD2; length: 15; size: NA
DNA: TGTGCCAGCAGCTTGGGACAACATGATTACTACGAGCAGTACTTC; CDR3: CASSLGQHDYYEQYF; V: TRBV5-4; J: TRBJ2-7; D: NA; length: 15; size: NA
DNA: TGTGCCAGCAGTGGGCGGCGGGCTAGCACAGATACGCAGTATTTT; CDR3: CASSGRRASTDTQYF; V: TRBV6-1; J: TRBJ2-3; D: NA; length: 15; size: NA
DNA: TGTGCCAGTAGTCGACAGGGGGCGGACACTGAAGCTTTCTTT; CDR3: CASSRQGADTEAFF; V: TRBV19; J: TRBJ1-1; D: TRBD1; length: 14; size: NA
DNA: TGTGCCAGCAGTAGCTCGGGAGCCTATGGCTACACCTTC; CDR3: CASSSSGAYGYTF; V: TRBV6-6; J: TRBJ1-2; D: NA; length: 13; size: NA
DNA: TGCAGCGTTCCGGTGGGGAGTTTGGATACGCAGTATTTT; CDR3: CSVPVGSLDTQYF; V: TRBV29-1; J: TRBJ2-3; D: NA; length: 13; size: few
DNA: TGCAGTGCTTCAACATGGAATGAGCAGTTCTTC; CDR3: CSASTWNEQFF; V: TRBV20-1; J: TRBJ2-1; D: NA; length: 11; size: NA
DNA: TGTGCCAGCAGATCAGGGAGGGGTGTGGACACTGAAGCTTTCTTT; CDR3: CASRSGRGVDTEAFF; V: TRBV27; J: TRBJ1-1; D: NA; length: 15; size: NA
DNA: TGTGCCAGCAGCACAATTCCGACAGGAGGGAACACTGAAGCTTTCTTT; CDR3: CASSTIPTGGNTEAFF; V: TRBV27; J: TRBJ1-1; D: NA; length: 16; size: NA
DNA: TGTGCCAGCAGCTTTCTAGCGGGGGGGCGCGAGACCCAGTACTTC; CDR3: CASSFLAGGRETQYF; V: TRBV5-4; J: TRBJ2-5; D: TRBD2; length: 15; size: NA
DNA: TGCGCCAGCAGCTTGGTAGTAAGTAGGTACTTC; CDR3: CASSLVVSRYF; V: TRBV5-1; J: TRBJ2-5; D: NA; length: 11; size: NA
DNA: TGTGCCAGCAGCTCCCCAGGATTCGAAGAGACCCAGTACTTC; CDR3: CASSSPGFEETQYF; V: TRBV7-9; J: TRBJ2-5; D: NA; length: 14; size: NA
DNA: TGTGCCTGGAGTACCCGCAGGACCGAGGGCGAAGCTTTCTTT; CDR3: CAWSTRRTEGEAFF; V: TRBV30; J: TRBJ1-1; D: NA; length: 14; size: NA
DNA: TGTGCCAGCAGCGTAGCAACAGAGAGTGAAGCTTTCTTT; CDR3: CASSVATESEAFF; V: TRBV9; J: TRBJ1-1; D: NA; length: 13; size: NA
DNA: TGTGCCAGCAGAGAGGGACAACACACCGGGGAGCTGTTTTTT; CDR3: CASREGQHTGELFF; V: TRBV6-4; J: TRBJ2-2; D: NA; length: 14; size: many
DNA: TGTGCCAGCAGCGTGTCGGGACAGGGGTCAACTGAAGCTTTCTTT; CDR3: CASSVSGQGSTEAFF; V: TRBV9; J: TRBJ1-1; D: TRBD1; length: 15; size: NA
DNA: TGTGCCAGCTGGGGAGAAAGCTCCTACGAGCAGTACTTC; CDR3: CASWGESSYEQYF; V: TRBV2; J: TRBJ2-7; D: NA; length: 13; size: NA
DNA: TGTGCCAGCAGCTTGGCACGGGGGGGAGGTCTCAATGAGCAGTTCTTC; CDR3: CASSLARGGGLNEQFF; V: TRBV5-4; J: TRBJ2-1; D: TRBD2; length: 16; size: few
DNA: TGTGCCAGCAGCTTAGGGCAGGGGATCATGAACACTGAAGCTTTCTTT; CDR3: CASSLGQGIMNTEAFF; V: TRBV7-9; J: TRBJ1-1; D: NA; length: 16; size: NA
DNA: TGTGCCAGCAGGTCTGGACAGGGAGCTTCCTACGAGCAGTACTTC; CDR3: CASRSGQGASYEQYF; V: TRBV2; J: TRBJ2-7; D: TRBD1; length: 15; size: once